The sequence of this TCR beta chain was determined in a study of cytomegalovirus exposure and HLA in healthy donors. Study-wide results and caveats: In an earlier analysis, most TCR beta V segments were productive about 87% or about 30% of the time. For TCR beta chains, V- and J-gene trimming was later linked to a missense DCLRE1C variant. Upon later analysis, HLA-associated TCR beta chains proved more clonally expanded than other, equally common chains.

With respect to this clone: The antigen is unknown.

Vbeta (60) and Jbeta (13) primers were used in the PCR. Data came from immunoSEQ multiplex PCR; TCRdb stores just in-frame clones and leaves some out. This sample carries some 84,000 clones, with around 0.6% going to the ten biggest clones. What was sequenced was PBMCs. The TCR comes from a man in his forties or fifties in good health and CMV-seronegative.

CDR3 nucleotide sequence: TGTGCCAGCTCACCTGCGACAGGCTATTCTGAAGCTTTCTTT. Its translation is CASSPATGYSEAFF. The V gene is TRBV18, the J gene TRBJ1-1; weak D call: TRBD1 (6 bases). The germline CDR1 and CDR2 sequences are KGHSH and LQKENI. The length of the CDR3 is 14 residues. V gave up 3 bases and J gave up 6 bases, with 14 bases separating them.